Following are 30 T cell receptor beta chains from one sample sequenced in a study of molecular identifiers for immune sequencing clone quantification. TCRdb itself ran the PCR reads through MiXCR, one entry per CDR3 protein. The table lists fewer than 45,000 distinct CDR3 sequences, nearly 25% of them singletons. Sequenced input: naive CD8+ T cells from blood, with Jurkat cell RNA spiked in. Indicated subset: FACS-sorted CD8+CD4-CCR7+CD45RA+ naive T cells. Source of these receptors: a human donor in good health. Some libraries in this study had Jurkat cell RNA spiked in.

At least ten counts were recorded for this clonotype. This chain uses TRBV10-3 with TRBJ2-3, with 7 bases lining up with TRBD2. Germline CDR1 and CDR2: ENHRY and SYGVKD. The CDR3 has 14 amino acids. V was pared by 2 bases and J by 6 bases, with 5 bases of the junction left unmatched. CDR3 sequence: CAISEVGRADTQYF. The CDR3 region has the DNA TGTGCCATCAGTGAGGTTGGGAGGGCGGATACGCAGTATTTT.

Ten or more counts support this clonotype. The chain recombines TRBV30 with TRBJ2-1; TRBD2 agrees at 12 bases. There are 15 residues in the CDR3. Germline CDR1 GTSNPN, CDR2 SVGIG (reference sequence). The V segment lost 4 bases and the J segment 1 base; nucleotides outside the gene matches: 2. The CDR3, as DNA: TGTGCCTGGACTAGCGGGAGGGGATCCTACAATGAGCAGTTCTTC. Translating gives CAWTSGRGSYNEQFF.

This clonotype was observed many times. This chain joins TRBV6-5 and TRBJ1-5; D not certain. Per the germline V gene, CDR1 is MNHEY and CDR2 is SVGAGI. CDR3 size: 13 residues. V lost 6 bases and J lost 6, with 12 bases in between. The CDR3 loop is CASSPVLGQPQHF. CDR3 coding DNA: TGTGCCAGCAGCCCTGTCTTAGGTCAGCCCCAGCATTTT.

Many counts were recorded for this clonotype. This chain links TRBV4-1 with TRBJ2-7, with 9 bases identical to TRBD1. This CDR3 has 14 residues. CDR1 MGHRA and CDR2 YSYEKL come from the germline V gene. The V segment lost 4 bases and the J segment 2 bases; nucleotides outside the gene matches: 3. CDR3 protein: CASSPWTGAYEQYF. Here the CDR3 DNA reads TGCGCCAGCAGCCCATGGACAGGGGCCTACGAGCAGTACTTC.

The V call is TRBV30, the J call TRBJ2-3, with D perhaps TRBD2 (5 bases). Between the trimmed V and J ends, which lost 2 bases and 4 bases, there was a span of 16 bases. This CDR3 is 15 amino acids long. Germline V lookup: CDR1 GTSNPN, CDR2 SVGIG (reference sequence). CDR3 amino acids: CAWSLARGKADTQYF. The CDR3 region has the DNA TGTGCCTGGAGTTTGGCTAGAGGGAAGGCAGATACGCAGTATTTT.

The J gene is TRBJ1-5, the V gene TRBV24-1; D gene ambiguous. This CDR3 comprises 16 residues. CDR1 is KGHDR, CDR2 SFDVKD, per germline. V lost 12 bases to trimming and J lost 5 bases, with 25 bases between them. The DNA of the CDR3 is TGTGCCCCCCGTGCTTTTACCGATAATGGCCATCAGCCCCAGCATTTT. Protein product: CAPRAFTDNGHQPQHF.

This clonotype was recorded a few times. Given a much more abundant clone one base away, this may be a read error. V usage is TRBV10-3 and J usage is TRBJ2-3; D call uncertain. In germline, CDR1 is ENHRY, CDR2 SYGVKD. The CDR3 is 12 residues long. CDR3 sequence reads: CASSAPRDTQYF. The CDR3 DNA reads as TGTGCCAGCAGTGCCCCTCGAGATACGCAGTATTTT.

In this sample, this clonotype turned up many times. CDR3 loop: CASAGGLGATDTQYF. The CDR3 nucleotides are TGTGCCAGCGCGGGGGGACTAGGAGCCACAGATACGCAGTATTTT. The V and J genes are TRBV7-2 and TRBJ2-3, with 8 bases aligning to TRBD2. CDR1 is SGHTA, CDR2 FQGNSA, per germline. The CDR3 is 15 amino acids. V shed 8 bases, J shed 2 bases, and the junction held 9 bases outside the gene matches.

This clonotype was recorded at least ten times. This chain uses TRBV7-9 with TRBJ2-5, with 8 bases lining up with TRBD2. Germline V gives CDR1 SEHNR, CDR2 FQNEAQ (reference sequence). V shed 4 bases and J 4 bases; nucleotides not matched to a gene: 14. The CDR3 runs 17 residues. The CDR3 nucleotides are TGTGCCAGCAGCTCAGAGTTGGGACTAGATATTTCAGAGACCCAGTACTTC. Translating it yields CASSSELGLDISETQYF.

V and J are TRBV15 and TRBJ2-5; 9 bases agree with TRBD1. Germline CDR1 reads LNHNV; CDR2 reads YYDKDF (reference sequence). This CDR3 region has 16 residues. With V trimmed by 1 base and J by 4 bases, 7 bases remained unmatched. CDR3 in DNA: TGTGCCACCAGCAGAGGGACAGGGGAGTTTTTAGAGACCCAGTACTTC. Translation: CATSRGTGEFLETQYF.

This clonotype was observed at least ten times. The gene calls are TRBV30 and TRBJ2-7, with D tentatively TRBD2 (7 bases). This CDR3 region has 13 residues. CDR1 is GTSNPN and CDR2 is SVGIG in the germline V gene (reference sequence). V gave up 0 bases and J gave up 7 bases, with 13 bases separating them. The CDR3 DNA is TGTGCCTGGAGTGTAAGTGGGGGGGCGGAGCAGTACTTC. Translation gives CAWSVSGGAEQYF.

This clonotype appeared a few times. CDR3 sequence (DNA): TGTGCCAGTAGTTGGGGACCCATGAACACTGAAGCTTTCTTT. Protein product: CASSWGPMNTEAFF. The rearrangement links TRBV19 to TRBJ1-1, with D maybe TRBD1 (5 bases). Trimming pared 5 bases from V and 0 bases from J, leaving 10 bases between. The CDR3 spans 14 residues. CDR1 and CDR2 (germline): LNHDA, SQIVND (reference sequence). The whole variable domain, remainder taken from reference TRBV19 and TRBJ1-1, is DGGITQSPKYLFRKEGQNVTLSCEQNLNHDAMYWYRQDPGQGLRLIYYSQIVNDFQKGDIAEGYSVSREKKESFPLTVTSAQKNPTAFYLCASSWGPMNTEAFFGQGTRLTVV.

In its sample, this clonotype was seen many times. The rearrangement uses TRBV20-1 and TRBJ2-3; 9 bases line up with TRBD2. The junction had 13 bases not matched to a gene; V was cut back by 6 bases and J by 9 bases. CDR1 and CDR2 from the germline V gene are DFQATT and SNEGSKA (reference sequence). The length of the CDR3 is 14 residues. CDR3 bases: TGCAGTGCCAGGCGACTAGCGGAGCGACGGACGCAGTATTTT. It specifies CSARRLAERRTQYF.

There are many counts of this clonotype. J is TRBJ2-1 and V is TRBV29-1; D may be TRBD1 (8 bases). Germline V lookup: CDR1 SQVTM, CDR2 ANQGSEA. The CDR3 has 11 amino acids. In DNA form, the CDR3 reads TGCAGTACACAGGGGGGGGATGAGCAGTTCTTC. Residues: CSTQGGDEQFF.

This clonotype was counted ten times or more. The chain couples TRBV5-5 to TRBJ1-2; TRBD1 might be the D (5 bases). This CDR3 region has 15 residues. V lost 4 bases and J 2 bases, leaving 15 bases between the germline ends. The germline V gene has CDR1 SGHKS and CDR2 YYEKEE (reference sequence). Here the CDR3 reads CASSPEWGMNYGYTF. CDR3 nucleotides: TGTGCCAGCAGCCCTGAATGGGGGATGAACTATGGCTACACCTTC. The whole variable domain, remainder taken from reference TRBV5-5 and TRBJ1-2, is DAGVTQSPTHLIKTRGQQVTLRCSPISGHKSVSWYQQVLGQGPQFIFQYYEKEERGRGNFPDRFSARQFPNYSSELNVNALLLGDSALYLCASSPEWGMNYGYTFGSGTRLTVV.

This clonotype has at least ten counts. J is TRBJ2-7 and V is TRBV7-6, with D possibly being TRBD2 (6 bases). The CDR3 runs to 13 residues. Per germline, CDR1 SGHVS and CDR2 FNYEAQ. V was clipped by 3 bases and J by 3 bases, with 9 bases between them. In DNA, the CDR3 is TGTGCCAGCAGCTTTGAAGCGGGCTACGAGCAGTACTTC. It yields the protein CASSFEAGYEQYF.

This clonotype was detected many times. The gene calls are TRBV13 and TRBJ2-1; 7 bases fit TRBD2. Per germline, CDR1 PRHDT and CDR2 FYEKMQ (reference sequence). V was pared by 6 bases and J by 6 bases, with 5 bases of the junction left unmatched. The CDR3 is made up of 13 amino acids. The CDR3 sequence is CASRGGDRNEQFF. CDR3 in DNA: TGTGCCAGCAGGGGGGGGGACCGCAATGAGCAGTTCTTC.

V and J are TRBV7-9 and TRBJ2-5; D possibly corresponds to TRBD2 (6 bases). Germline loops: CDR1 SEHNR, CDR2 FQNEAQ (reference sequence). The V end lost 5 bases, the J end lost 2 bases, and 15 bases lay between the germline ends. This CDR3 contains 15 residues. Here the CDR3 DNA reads TGTGCCAGCAGCCCGCCCCGGGGGTCGCAAGAGACCCAGTACTTC. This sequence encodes CASSPPRGSQETQYF.

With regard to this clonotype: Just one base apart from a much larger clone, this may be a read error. Here the CDR3 reads CATRHSSNTEAFF. The CDR3 coding sequence is TGTGCCACCAGGCACTCATCGAACACTGAAGCTTTCTTT. The V and J genes are TRBV19 and TRBJ1-1; D gene unclear. The CDR3 covers 13 residues. The V end lost 10 bases, the J end lost 1 base, and 13 bases lay between the germline ends. CDR1 is LNHDA, CDR2 SQIVND, per germline (reference sequence).

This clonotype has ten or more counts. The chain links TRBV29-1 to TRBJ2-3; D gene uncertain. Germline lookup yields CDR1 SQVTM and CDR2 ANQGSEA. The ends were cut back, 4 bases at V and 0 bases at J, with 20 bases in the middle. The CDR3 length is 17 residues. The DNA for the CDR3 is TGCAGCGTTGTCGGTTTACCCCGAGAAATTAGCACAGATACGCAGTATTTT. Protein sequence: CSVVGLPREISTDTQYF.

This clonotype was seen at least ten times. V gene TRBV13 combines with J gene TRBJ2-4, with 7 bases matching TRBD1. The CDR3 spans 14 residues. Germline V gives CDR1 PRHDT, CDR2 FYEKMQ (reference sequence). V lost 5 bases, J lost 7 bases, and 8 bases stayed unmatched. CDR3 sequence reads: CASSPHDRANIQYF. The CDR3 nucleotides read TGTGCCAGCAGCCCGCATGACAGGGCGAACATTCAGTACTTC.

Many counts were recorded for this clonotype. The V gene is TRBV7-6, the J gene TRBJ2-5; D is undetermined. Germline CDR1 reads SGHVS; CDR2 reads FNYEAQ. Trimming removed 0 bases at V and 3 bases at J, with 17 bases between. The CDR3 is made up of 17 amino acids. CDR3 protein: CASSLARNRLVKETQYF. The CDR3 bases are TGTGCCAGCAGCTTAGCGCGAAATAGATTGGTTAAAGAGACCCAGTACTTC.

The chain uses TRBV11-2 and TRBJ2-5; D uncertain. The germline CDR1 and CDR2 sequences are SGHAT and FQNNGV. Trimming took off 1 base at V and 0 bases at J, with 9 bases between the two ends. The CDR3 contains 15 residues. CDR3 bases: TGTGCCAGCAGCTTAGGTGGGTCAGACCAAGAGACCCAGTACTTC. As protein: CASSLGGSDQETQYF.

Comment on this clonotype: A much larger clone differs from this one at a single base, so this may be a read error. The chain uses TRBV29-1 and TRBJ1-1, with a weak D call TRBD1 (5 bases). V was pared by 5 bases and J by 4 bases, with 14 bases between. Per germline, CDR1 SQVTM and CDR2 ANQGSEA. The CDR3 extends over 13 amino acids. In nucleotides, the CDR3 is TGCAGCGTTTGGCTCGCTGGGGCCACTGAAGCTTTCTTT. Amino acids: CSVWLAGATEAFF. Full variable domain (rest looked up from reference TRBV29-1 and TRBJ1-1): SAVISQKPSRDICQRGTSLTIQCQVDSQVTMMFWYRQQPGQSLTLIATANQGSEATYESGFVIDKFPISRPNLTFSTLTVSNMSPEDSSIYLCSVWLAGATEAFFGQGTRLTVV.

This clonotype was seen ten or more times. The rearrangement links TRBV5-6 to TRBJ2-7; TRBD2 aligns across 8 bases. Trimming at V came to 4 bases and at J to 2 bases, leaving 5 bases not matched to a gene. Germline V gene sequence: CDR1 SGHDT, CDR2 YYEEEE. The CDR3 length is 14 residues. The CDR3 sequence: CASSQGLAPYEQYF. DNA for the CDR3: TGTGCCAGCAGCCAAGGACTAGCCCCCTACGAGCAGTACTTC.

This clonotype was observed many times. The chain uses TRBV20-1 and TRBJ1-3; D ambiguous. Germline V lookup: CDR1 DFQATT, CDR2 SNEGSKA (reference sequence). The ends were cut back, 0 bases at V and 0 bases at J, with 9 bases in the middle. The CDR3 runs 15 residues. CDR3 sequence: CSARDRQSSGNTIYF. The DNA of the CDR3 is TGCAGTGCTAGAGATCGACAAAGCTCTGGAAACACCATATATTTT.

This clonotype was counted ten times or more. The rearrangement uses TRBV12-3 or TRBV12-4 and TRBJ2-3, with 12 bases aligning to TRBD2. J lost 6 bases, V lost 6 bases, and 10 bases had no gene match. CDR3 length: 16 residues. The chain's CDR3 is CASSASGGAKSDTQYF. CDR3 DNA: TGTGCCAGCAGCGCTAGCGGGGGGGCGAAGTCTGATACGCAGTATTTT.

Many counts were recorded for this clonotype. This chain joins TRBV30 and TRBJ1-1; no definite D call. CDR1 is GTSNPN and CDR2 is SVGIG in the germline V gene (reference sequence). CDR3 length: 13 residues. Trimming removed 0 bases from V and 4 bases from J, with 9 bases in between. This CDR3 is CAWSVGLGTEAFF. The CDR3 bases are TGTGCCTGGAGTGTGGGTCTGGGCACTGAAGCTTTCTTT.

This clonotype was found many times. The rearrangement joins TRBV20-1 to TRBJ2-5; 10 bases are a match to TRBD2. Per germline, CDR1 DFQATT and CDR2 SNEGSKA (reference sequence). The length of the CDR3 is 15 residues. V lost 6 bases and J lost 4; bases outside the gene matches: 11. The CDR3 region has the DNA TGCAGTGCCAACTATCTTAGCGGGAGGTTAGAGACCCAGTACTTC. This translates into CSANYLSGRLETQYF.

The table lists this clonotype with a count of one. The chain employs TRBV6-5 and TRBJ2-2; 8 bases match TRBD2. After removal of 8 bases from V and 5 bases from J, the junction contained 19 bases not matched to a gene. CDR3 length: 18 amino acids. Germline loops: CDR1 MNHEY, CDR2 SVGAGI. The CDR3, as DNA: TGTGCCAGCGGCTACTCAGGGACCCCCCGGGAGGGGACCGGGGAGCTGTTTTTT. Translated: CASGYSGTPREGTGELFF.